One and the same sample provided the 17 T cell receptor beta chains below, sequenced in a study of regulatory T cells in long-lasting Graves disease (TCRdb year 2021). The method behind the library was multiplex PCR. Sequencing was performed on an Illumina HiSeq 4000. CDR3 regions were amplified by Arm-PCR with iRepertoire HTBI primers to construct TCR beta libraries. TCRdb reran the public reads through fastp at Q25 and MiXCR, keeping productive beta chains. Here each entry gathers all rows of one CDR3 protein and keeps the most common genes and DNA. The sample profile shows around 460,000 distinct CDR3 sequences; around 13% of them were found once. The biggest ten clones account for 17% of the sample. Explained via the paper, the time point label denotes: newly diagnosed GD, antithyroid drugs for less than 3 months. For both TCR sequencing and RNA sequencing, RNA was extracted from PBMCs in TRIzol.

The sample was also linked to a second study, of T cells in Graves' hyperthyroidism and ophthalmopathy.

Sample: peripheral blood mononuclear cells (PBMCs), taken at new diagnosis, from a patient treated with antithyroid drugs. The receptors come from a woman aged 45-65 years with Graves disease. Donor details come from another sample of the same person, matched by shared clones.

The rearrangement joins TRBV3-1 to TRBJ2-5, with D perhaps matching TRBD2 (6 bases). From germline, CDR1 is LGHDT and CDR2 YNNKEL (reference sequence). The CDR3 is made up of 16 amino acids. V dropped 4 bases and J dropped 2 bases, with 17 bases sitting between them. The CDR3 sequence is CASSLEGMMGQETQYF. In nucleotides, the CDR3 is TGTGCCAGCAGCCTGGAGGGGATGATGGGGCAAGAGACCCAGTACTTC.

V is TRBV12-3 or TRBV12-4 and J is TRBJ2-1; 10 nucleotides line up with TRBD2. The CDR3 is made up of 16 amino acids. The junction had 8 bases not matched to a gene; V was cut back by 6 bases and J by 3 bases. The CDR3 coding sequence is TGTGCCAGCAGGCCCCCACTAGCGGGACACTACAATGAGCAGTTCTTC. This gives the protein CASRPPLAGHYNEQFF.

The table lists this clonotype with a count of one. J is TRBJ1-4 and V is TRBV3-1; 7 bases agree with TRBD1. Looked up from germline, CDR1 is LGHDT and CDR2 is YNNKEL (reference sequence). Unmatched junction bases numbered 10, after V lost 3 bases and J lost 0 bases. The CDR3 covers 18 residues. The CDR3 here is CASSHPPGTVATNEKLFF. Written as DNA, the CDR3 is TGTGCCAGCAGCCACCCCCCCGGGACAGTTGCAACTAATGAAAAACTGTTTTTT. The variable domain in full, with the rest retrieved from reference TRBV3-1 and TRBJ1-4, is DTAVSQTPKYLVTQMGNDKSIKCEQNLGHDTMYWYKQDSKKFLKIMFSYNNKELIINETVPNRFSPKSPDKAHLNLHINSLELGDSAVYFCASSHPPGTVATNEKLFFGSGTQLSVL.

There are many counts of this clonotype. The CDR3 DNA reads as TGTGCCAGCAGCCATAACACTGAAGCTTTCTTT. It encodes CASSHNTEAFF. The chain uses TRBV6-1 and TRBJ1-1; D is undetermined. V was clipped by 6 bases and J by 2 bases, with 4 bases between them. CDR1 is MNHNS, CDR2 SASEGT, per germline. CDR3 length equals 11 residues.

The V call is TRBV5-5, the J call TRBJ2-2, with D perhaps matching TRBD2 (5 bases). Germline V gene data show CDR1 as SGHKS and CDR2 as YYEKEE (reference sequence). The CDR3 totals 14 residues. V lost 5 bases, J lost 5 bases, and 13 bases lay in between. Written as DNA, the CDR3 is TGTGCCAGCAGAAGACTACCTGGGACCGGGGAGCTGTTTTTT. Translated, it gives CASRRLPGTGELFF.

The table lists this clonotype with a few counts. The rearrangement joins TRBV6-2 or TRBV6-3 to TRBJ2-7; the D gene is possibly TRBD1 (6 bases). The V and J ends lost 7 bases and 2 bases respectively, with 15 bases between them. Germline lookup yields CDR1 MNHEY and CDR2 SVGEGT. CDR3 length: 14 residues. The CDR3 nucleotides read TGTGCCAGCATTGATCAGGGGCTCGCCTACGAGCAGTACTTC. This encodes CASIDQGLAYEQYF.

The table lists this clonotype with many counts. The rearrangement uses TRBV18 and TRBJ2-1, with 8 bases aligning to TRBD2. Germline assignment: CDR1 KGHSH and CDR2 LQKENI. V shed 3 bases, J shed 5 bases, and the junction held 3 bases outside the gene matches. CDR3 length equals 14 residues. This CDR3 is CASSPTSANNEQFF. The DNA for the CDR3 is TGTGCCAGCTCACCGACTAGCGCTAACAATGAGCAGTTCTTC.

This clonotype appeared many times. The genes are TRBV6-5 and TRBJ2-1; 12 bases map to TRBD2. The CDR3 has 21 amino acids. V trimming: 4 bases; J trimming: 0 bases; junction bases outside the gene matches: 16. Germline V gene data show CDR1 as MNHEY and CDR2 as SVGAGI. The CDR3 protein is CASSFPTSGSGGASSYNEQFF. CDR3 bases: TGTGCCAGCAGTTTCCCGACTAGCGGGAGTGGGGGGGCTAGCTCCTACAATGAGCAGTTCTTC.

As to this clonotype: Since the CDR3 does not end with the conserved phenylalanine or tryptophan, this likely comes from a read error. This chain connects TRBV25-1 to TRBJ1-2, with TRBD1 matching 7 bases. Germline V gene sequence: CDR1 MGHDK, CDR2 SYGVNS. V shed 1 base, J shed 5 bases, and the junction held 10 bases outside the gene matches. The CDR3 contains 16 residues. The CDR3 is CASSESWGQLGYGYTL. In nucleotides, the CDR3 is TGTGCCAGCAGTGAATCCTGGGGACAGCTGGGGTATGGCTACACCCTC.

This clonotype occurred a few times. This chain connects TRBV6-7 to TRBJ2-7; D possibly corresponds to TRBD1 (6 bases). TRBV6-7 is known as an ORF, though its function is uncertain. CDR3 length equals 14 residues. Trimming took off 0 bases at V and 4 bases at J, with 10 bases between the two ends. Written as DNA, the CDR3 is TGTGCCAGCAGTTACTCGAACAGGGATTACGAGCAGTACTTC. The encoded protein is CASSYSNRDYEQYF.

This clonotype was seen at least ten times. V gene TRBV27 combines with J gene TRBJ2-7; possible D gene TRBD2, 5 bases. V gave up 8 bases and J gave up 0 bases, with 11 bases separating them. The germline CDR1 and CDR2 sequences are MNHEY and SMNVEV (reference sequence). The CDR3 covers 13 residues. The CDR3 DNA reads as TGTGCCAGCGCGAGGGAGACCTCCTACGAGCAGTACTTC. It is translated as CASARETSYEQYF.

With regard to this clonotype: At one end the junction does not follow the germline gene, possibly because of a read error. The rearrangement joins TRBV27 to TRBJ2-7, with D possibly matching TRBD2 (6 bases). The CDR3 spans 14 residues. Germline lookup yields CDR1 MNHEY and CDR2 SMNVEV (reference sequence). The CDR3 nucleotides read TGTGCCAGCAGTTTAGCGGGAACTCCCTACGGGCAGTACTTC. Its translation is CASSLAGTPYGQYF.

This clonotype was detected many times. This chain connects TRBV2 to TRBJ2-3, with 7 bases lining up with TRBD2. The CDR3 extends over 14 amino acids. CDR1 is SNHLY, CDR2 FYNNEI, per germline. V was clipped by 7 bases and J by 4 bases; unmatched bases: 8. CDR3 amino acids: CASIEGRASDTQYF. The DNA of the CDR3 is TGTGCCAGCATTGAGGGGAGGGCGTCAGATACGCAGTATTTT. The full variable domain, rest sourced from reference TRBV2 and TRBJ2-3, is EPEVTQTPSHQVTQMGQEVILRCVPISNHLYFYWYRQILGQKVEFLVSFYNNEISEKSEIFDDQFSVERPDGSNFTLKIRSTKLEDSAMYFCASIEGRASDTQYFGPGTRLTVL.

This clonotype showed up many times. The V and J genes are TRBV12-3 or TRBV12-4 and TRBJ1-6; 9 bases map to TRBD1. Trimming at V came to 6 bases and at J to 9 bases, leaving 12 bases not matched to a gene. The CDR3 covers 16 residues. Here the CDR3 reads CASSHKPGQGRSPLHF. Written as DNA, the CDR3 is TGTGCCAGCAGCCACAAGCCGGGACAGGGTCGTTCACCCCTCCACTTT.

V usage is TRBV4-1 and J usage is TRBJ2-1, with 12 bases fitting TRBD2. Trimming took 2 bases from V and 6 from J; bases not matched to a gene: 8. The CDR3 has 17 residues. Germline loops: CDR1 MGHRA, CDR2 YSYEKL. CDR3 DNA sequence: TGCGCCAGCAGCCAACCCCGACTAGCGGGAGAGTTCAATGAGCAGTTCTTC. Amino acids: CASSQPRLAGEFNEQFF.

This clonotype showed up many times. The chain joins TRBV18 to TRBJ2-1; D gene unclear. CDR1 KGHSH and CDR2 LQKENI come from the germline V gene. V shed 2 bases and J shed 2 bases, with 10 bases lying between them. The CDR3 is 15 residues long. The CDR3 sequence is CASSPWRYTYNEQFF. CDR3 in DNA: TGTGCCAGCTCACCATGGCGGTACACCTACAATGAGCAGTTCTTC.

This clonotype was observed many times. CDR3 nucleotide sequence: TGTGCCTGGACCTTAGCGGGAGGTTCCACCGGGGAGCTGTTTTTT. Translating gives CAWTLAGGSTGELFF. V usage is TRBV30 and J usage is TRBJ2-2, with 10 bases that match TRBD2. The CDR3 is 15 residues long. Trimming at V came to 4 bases and at J to 4 bases, leaving 6 bases not matched to a gene. CDR1 and CDR2 (germline): GTSNPN, SVGIG (reference sequence).